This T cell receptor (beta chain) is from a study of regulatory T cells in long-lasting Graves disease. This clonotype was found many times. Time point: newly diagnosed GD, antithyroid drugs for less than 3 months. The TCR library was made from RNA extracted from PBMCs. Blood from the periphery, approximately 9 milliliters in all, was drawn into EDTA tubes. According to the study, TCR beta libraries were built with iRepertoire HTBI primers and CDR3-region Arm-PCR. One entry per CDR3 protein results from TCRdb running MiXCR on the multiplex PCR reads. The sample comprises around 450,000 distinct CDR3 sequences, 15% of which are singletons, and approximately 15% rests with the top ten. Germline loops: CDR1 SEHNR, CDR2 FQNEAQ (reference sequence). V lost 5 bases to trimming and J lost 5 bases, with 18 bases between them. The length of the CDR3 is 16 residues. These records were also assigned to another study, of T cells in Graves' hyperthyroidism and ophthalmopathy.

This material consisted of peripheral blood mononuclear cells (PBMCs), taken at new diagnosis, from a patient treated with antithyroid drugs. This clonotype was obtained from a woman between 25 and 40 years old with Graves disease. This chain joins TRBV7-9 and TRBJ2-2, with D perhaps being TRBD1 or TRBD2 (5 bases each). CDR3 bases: TGTGCCAGCAGCACGGGACGGACGGGTAAAACCGGGGAGCTGTTTTTT. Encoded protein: CASSTGRTGKTGELFF.